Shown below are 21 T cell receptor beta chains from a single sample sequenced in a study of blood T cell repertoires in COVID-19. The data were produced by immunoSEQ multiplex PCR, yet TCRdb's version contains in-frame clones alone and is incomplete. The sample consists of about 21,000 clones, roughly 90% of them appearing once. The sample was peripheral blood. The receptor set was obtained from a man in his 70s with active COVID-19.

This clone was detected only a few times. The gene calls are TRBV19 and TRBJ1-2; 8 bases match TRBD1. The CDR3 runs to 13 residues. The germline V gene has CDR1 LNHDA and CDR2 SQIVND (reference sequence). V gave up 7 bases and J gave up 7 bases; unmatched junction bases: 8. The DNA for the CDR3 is TGTGCCAGTACTAGCAGGGGGCAACGTGGCTACACCTTC. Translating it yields CASTSRGQRGYTF. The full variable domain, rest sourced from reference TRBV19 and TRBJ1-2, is DGGITQSPKYLFRKEGQNVTLSCEQNLNHDAMYWYRQDPGQGLRLIYYSQIVNDFQKGDIAEGYSVSREKKESFPLTVTSAQKNPTAFYLCASTSRGQRGYTFGSGTRLTVV.

Here the CDR3 reads CASSLVMAGYYEQYF. The CDR3 nucleotides are TGTGCCAGCAGCTTAGTTATGGCAGGGTACTACGAGCAGTACTTC. The chain has TRBV7-2 and TRBJ2-7; TRBD1 is a possible D gene (5 bases). This CDR3 has 15 amino acids. Trimming removed 1 base from V and 3 bases from J, with 13 bases in between. Germline V gives CDR1 SGHTA, CDR2 FQGNSA.

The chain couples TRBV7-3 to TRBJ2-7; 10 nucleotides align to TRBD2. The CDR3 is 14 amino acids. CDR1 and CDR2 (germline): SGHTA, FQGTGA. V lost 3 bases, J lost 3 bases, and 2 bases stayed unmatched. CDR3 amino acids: CASSFSGGNYEQYF. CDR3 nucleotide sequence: TGTGCCAGCAGCTTTAGCGGGGGGAACTACGAGCAGTACTTC.

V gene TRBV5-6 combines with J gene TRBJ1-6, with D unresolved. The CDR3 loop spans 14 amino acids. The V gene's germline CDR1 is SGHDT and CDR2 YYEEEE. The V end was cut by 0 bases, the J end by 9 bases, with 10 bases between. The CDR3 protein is CASSLGLTSSPLHF. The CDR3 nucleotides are TGTGCCAGCAGCTTGGGATTGACAAGTTCACCCCTCCACTTT. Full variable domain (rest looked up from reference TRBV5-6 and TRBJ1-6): DAGVTQSPTHLIKTRGQQVTLRCSPKSGHDTVSWYQQALGQGPQFIFQYYEEEERQRGNFPDRFSGHQFPNYSSELNVNALLLGDSALYLCASSLGLTSSPLHFGNGTRLTVT.

CDR3 coding DNA: TGCGCCAGCAGCAAGACTGCAACTAATGAAAAACTGTTTTTT. Translation: CASSKTATNEKLFF. The chain links TRBV5-1 to TRBJ1-4, with unresolved D. Per germline, CDR1 SGHRS and CDR2 YFSETQ. The CDR3 runs 14 residues. Trimming shortened V by 4 bases and J by 0 bases, and 7 bases separated the two germline ends.

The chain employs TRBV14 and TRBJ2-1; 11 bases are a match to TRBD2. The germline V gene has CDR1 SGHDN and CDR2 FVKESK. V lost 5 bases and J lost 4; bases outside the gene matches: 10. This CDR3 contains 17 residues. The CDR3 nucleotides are TGTGCCAGCAGCGGTCTAGCGGGAGGTGGTAGTTACAATGAGCAGTTCTTC. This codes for CASSGLAGGGSYNEQFF.

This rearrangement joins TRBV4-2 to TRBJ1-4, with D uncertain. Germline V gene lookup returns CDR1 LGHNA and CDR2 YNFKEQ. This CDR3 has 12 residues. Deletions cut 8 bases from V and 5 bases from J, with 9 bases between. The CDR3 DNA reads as TGTGCCAGCTCCCCACAGAATGAAAAACTGTTTTTT. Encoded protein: CASSPQNEKLFF.

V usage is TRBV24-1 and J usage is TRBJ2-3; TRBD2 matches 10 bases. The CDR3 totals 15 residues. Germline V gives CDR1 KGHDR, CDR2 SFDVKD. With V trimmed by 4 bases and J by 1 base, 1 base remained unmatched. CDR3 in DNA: TGTGCCACCAGTGAAGGGACTAGCGGCACAGATACGCAGTATTTT. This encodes CATSEGTSGTDTQYF.

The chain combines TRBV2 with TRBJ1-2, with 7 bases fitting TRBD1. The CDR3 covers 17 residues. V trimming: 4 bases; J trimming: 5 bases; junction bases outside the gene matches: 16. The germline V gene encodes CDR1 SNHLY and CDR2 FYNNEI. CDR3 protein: CASSGDGTAIILYGYTF. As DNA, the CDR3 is TGTGCCAGCAGTGGGGACGGGACAGCCATTATCTTATATGGCTACACCTTC.

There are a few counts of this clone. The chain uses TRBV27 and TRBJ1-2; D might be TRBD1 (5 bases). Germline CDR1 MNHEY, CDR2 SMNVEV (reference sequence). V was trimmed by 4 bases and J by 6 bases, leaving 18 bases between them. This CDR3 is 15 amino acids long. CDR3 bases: TGTGCCAGCAGTTACCATCCCGGGGGAGTTAATGGCTACACCTTC. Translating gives CASSYHPGGVNGYTF.

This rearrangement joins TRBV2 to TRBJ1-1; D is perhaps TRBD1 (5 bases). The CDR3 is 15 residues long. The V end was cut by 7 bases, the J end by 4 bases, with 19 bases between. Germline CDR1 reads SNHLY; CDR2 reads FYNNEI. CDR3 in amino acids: CASTPGGGVLTEAFF. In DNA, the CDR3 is TGTGCCAGCACTCCGGGCGGGGGTGTGCTCACTGAAGCTTTCTTT.

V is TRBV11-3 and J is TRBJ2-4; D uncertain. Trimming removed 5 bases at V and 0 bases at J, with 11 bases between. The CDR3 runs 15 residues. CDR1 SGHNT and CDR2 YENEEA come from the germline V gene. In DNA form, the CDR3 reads TGTGCCAGCAGCCCAGGCAACCTAGCCAAAAACATTCAGTACTTC. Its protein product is CASSPGNLAKNIQYF.

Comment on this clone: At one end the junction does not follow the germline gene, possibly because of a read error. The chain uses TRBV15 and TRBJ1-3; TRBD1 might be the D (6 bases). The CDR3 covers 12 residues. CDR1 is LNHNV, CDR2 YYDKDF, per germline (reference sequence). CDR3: CATSRAGAFLVF. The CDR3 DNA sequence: TGTGCCACCAGCAGAGCAGGGGCCTTCCTGGTCTTT.

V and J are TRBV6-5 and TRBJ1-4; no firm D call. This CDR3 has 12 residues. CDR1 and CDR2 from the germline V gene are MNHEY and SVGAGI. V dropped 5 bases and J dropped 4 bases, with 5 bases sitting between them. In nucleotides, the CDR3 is TGTGCCAGCAGTCAACTTAATGAAAAACTGTTTTTT. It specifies CASSQLNEKLFF.

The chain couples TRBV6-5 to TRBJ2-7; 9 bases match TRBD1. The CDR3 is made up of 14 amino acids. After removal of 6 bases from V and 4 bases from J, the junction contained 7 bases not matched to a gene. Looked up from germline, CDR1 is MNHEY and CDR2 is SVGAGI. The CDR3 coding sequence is TGTGCCAGCAGACTACAGGGGGCGATTTACGAGCAGTACTTC. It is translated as CASRLQGAIYEQYF.

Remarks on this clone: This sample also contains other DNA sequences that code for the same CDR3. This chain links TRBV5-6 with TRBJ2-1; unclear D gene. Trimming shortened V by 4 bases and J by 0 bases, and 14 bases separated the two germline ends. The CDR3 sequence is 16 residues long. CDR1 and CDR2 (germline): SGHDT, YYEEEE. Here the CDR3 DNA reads TGTGCCAGCAGCCGCCCTCGCGGCAGCTCCTACAATGAGCAGTTCTTC. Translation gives CASSRPRGSSYNEQFF.

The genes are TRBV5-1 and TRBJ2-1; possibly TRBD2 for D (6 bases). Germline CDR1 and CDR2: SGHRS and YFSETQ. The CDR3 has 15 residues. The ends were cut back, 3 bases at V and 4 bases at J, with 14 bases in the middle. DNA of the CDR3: TGCGCCAGCAGCTGGGACCTAGCGCCATACAATGAGCAGTTCTTC. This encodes CASSWDLAPYNEQFF.

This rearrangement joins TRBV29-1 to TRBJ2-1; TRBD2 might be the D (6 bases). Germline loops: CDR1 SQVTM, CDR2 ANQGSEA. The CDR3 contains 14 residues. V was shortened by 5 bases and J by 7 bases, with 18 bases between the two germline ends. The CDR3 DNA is TGCAGCGTTATTCCGGGACTCGCCCCGAATGAGCAGTTCTTC. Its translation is CSVIPGLAPNEQFF.

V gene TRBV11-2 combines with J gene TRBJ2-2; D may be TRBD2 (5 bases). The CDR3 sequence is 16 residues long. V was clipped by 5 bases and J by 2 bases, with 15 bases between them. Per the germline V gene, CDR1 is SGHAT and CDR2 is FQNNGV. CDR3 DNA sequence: TGTGCCAGCAGCCTGAGGGAGCGGATTAACACCGGGGAGCTGTTTTTT. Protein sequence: CASSLRERINTGELFF.

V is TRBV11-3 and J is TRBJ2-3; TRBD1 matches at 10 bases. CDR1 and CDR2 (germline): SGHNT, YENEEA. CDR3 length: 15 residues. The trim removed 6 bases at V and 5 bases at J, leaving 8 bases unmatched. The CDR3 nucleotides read TGTGCCAGCAGAAAGCCGGGACAGGGGTTAGATACGCAGTATTTT. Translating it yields CASRKPGQGLDTQYF.

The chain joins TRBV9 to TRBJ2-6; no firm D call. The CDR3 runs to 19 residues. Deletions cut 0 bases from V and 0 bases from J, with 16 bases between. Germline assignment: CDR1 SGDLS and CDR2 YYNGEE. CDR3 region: CASSVALRSRRSGANVLTF. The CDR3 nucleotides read TGTGCCAGCAGCGTAGCCCTCCGGAGCAGACGCTCTGGGGCCAACGTCCTGACTTTC.